The rows below give T cell receptor beta chains drawn from one sample of a study of blood T cell repertoires in COVID-19. Produced via immunoSEQ multiplex PCR; TCRdb's table is partial and in-frame only. This sample has about 140,000 clones, with 65% to 90% found just once. The sample taken for sequencing was peripheral blood. The source is a woman in her sixties or seventies with active or convalescent COVID-19. Both conserved end residues are part of each CDR3. D genes are given only for firm matches.

cdr3_length d_call j_call v_call cdr3_aa
15 . TRBJ2-1 TRBV6-2/TRBV6-3 CASSILSSSNNEQFF
16 TRBD1 TRBJ1-1 TRBV18 CASSPPGQGRNTEAFF
14 . TRBJ1-2 TRBV25-1 CASSGTTHGYGYTF
15 TRBD1 TRBJ1-3 TRBV7-8 CASSYTGGAGNTIYF
12 . TRBJ1-2 TRBV20-1 CSASVSNYGYTF
17 TRBD2 TRBJ2-2 TRBV4-1 CASSRGLAGVVTGELFF
14 . TRBJ1-1 TRBV5-4 CASIARGGNTEAFF
12 . TRBJ1-5 TRBV12-3/TRBV12-4 CASSLEGQPQHF
17 . TRBJ1-5 TRBV19 CASSIPAWGTVGPPQHF
14 TRBD1 TRBJ2-1 TRBV19 CASRDRGPYNEQFF
16 . TRBJ2-1 TRBV5-6 CASSGIGGAKYNEQFF
13 TRBD1 TRBJ1-1 TRBV28 CASTDTGGDEAFF
12 TRBD1 TRBJ2-3 TRBV19 CASSNDRGRQYF
15 TRBD1 TRBJ1-2 TRBV14 CASSQVSGGAYGYTF
12 . TRBJ1-1 TRBV28 CASGGGSTEAFF
13 . TRBJ1-3 TRBV10-3 CAIGGALGNTIYF
17 TRBD2 TRBJ2-3 TRBV7-8 CASSPRLWTSRTDTQYF
14 TRBD1 TRBJ1-2 TRBV13 CASSPYRGDYGYTF
14 TRBD1 TRBJ1-2 TRBV29-1 CSVSPSGQGKGYTF
15 . TRBJ1-5 TRBV5-1 CASSLAGVSNQPQHF
15 TRBD2 TRBJ2-1 TRBV7-9 CASSGGLAPYNEQFF
14 . TRBJ2-1 TRBV5-6 CASSPGTYRSEQFF
15 . TRBJ1-4 TRBV5-4 CASSKDSATNEKLFF
15 . TRBJ1-3 TRBV19 CASSSRGSFGHTIYF
14 . TRBJ1-2 TRBV14 CASSPDQGNYGYTF
15 . TRBJ1-3 TRBV30 CAWSVNPGSGNTIYF
14 . TRBJ2-1 TRBV2 CASRLGVSYNEQFF
13 . TRBJ1-4 TRBV15 CATSREGGGELFF
15 . TRBJ2-3 TRBV18 CASSPQSGPSDTQYF
15 TRBD1 TRBJ2-2 TRBV5-1 CASSLSDRGTGELFF
16 TRBD2 TRBJ2-1 TRBV10-1 CASSALTSGGGNEQFF